This TCR beta chain was obtained from a study of blood T cells in healthy people across ages. Study-wide results and caveats: Per million T cells, the diversity of TCR beta decreased roughly linearly as age advanced. Unknown donor CMV status possibly confounded expanded clonotype changes.

Extraction yielded at least 5 micrograms of total RNA per sample. With a J-beta primer mix and a sample-barcoded 5' primer, a second PCR ran roughly 6 to 11 cycles. Each of the cDNA molecules was tagged by a template-switch adaptor with 12 random nucleotides. TCRdb used MiXCR to reprocess the 5' RACE reads, holding one entry per CDR3 protein. This table has approximately 600,000 distinct CDR3 sequences, roughly 53% appearing once. This clonotype has only a few counts. Its matching antigen is unknown. V was pared by 4 bases and J by 4 bases, with 22 bases between. This CDR3 has 17 residues. This receptor was taken from a man in his 60s in good health. The chain recombines TRBV12-3 or TRBV12-4 with TRBJ1-1, with a tentative D call TRBD1 (6 bases). The sequencing sample was made of blood. As DNA, the CDR3 is TGTGCCAGCAGTTCCATGCCCTACAGGGAAGGAGGCACTGAAGCTTTCTTT. Translated: CASSSMPYREGGTEAFF.